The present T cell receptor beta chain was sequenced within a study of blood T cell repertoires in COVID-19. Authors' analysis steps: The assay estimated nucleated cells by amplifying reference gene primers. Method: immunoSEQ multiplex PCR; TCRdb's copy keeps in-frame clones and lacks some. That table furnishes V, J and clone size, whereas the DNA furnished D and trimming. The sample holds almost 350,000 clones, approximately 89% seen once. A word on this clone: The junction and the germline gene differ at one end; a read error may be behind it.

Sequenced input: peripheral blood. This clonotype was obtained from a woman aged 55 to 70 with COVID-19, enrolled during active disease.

CDR3 nucleotide sequence: TGTGCCAGCAGCCAAGATTACGGCAGGGCTCAGCACTTC. The encoded protein is CASSQDYGRAQHF. The J gene is TRBJ2-5, the V gene TRBV3-1 (or the pseudogene TRBV3-2); possibly TRBD1 for D (5 bases). The germline V gene encodes CDR1 LGHDT and CDR2 YNNKEL (reference sequence). This CDR3 spans 13 amino acids.